These T cell receptor beta chains were read from a single sample in a study of CD8+CD57+ T cells in acquired aplastic anemia. One entry per CDR3 protein, called by TCRdb with MiXCR from the reads. The sample carries 150,000 or so distinct CDR3 sequences, over 50% recorded once. The sequenced sample was sorted CD4+, CD8+, or CD8+CD57+ T cells (not recorded which) from PBMCs. The receptors come from a human donor with aplastic anemia. Each CDR3 is given with its conserved first and last residue.

j_call | v_call | cdr3_aa
TRBJ2-2 | TRBV27 | CASSSGTGELFF
TRBJ1-1 | TRBV7-9 | CASSLGAGVNTEAFF
TRBJ1-2 | TRBV4-3 | CASSQDWGRQAALYGYTF
TRBJ1-5 | TRBV29-1 | CSVAVTDTNQPQHF
TRBJ2-2 | TRBV29-1 | CSGGRDTHTGELFF
TRBJ2-7 | TRBV13 | CASSQQGRLYEQYF
TRBJ2-1 | TRBV15 | CATSREGGTPYNEQFF
TRBJ2-1 | TRBV7-3 | CASSFLSGGHNEQFF
TRBJ2-5 | TRBV19 | CASSMGGRRETQYF
TRBJ2-7 | TRBV7-9 | CASSSDYLEQYF
TRBJ2-7 | TRBV4-1 | CASSQGQGAYEQYF
TRBJ1-2 | TRBV20-1 | CSASQGIGYGYTF
TRBJ2-1 | TRBV4-2 | CASSQTELAGGPNEQFF
TRBJ2-5 | TRBV24-1 | CATGEGPVETQYF
TRBJ1-1 | TRBV19 | CASSIIGGMTEAFF
TRBJ2-5 | TRBV10-1 | CASSESSSGGTLRETQYF
TRBJ2-6 | TRBV6-1 | CASSATGGSGANVLTF
TRBJ2-7 | TRBV19 | CASSFTTSSFYEQYF
TRBJ2-5 | TRBV20-1 | CSAAWHSQETQYF
TRBJ2-3 | TRBV6-1 | CASSGPPQDTQYF
TRBJ1-5 | TRBV11-2 | CASSSGAQSNQPQHF
TRBJ2-7 | TRBV19 | CASSISTSGGAGSREQYF
TRBJ2-7 | TRBV9 | CASSDRTSGSYEQYF
TRBJ1-2 | TRBV20-1 | CSGTDANYGYTF
TRBJ2-3 | TRBV19 | CASSISLSTDTQYF
TRBJ2-3 | TRBV3-1 | CASSSLSRTYTDTQYF